This T cell receptor (beta chain) emerged from a study of blood T cell repertoires in COVID-19. Study-level background: Sites across the United States, Italy and Spain contributed samples from acute and convalescent COVID-19. Sources were T cells, B-cell-depleted T cells, or PBMCs; the material itself was cDNA or gDNA.

The authors' processing: Amplification with reference gene primers provided the estimates of nucleated cell counts. Here immunoSEQ multiplex PCR was the method, and the copy in TCRdb shows in-frame clones only, minus some. V, J and clone size are taken as reported in that table, and D and trimming were inferred from the DNA itself. This table has roughly 40,000 clones, 88% appearing once. V shed 3 bases and J shed 5 bases, with 13 bases lying between them. From germline, CDR1 is KGHSH and CDR2 LQKENI. This CDR3 region has 14 residues. The sequenced material came from peripheral blood. This chain joins TRBV18 and TRBJ1-1, with D uncertain. The receptor was derived from a woman in her sixties or seventies with acute or convalescent COVID-19. CDR3 in amino acids: CASSPIGEVTEAFF. In nucleotides, the CDR3 is TGTGCCAGCTCACCGATCGGGGAGGTGACTGAAGCTTTCTTT. Full variable domain (remainder filled in from reference TRBV18 and TRBJ1-1): NAGVMQNPRHLVRRRGQEARLRCSPMKGHSHVYWYRQLPEEGLKFMVYLQKENIIDESGMPKERFSAEFPKEGPSILRIQQVVRGDSAAYFCASSPIGEVTEAFFGQGTRLTVV.